The entry that follows covers one TCR beta chain sequence. Its target is unknown. The sample comes from a study of T cell responses to AZD1222 COVID-19 vaccine. As for the study in general: Second-dose recipients at about 4 or about 12 weeks were treated as one pooled group.

Using immunoSEQ multiplex PCR, the repertoire was profiled, and TCRdb retains in-frame clones only, with some absent. The repertoire holds fewer than 150,000 clones, with 65% to 90% as singletons. Findings and caveats of the study: Clonal diversity was possibly underestimated, and the donors were mostly white British, with more females. Repertoires were obtained only post-peak T cell response.

The TCR comes from an adult in good health. The specimen was peripheral blood, collected on day 0 of AZD1222 vaccination.

The CDR3, as DNA: TGTGCCAGCAGCACCCATGGGGGAAGCACTGAAGCTTTCTTT. It translates to CASSTHGGSTEAFF. The rearrangement joins TRBV7-2 to TRBJ1-1; D perhaps matches TRBD1 (5 bases). Trimming removed 5 bases at V and 4 bases at J, with 14 bases between. The germline gives CDR1 SGHTA, CDR2 FQGNSA. This CDR3 comprises 14 residues.